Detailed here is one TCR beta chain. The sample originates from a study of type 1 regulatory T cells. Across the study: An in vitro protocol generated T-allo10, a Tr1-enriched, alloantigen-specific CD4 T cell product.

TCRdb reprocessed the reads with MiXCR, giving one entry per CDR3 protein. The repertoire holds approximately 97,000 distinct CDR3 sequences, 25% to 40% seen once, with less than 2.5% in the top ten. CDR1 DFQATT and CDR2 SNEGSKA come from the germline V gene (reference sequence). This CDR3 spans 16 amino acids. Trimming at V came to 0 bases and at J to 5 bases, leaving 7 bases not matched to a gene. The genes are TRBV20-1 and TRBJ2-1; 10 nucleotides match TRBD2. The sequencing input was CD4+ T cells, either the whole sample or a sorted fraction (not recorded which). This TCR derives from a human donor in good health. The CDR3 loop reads CSARDIASGSDNEQFF. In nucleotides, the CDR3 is TGCAGTGCTAGAGATATTGCTAGCGGGAGCGACAATGAGCAGTTCTTC.